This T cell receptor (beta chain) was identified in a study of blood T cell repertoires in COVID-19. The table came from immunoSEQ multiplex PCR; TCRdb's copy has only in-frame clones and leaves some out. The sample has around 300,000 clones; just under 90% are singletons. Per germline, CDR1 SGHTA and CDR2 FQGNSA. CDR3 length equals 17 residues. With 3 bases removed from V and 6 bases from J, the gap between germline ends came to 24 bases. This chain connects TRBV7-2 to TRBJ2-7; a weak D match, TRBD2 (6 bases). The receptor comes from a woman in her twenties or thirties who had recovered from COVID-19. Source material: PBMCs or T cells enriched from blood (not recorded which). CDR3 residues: CASSLGHFLVWGGEQYF. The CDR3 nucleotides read TGTGCCAGCAGCTTGGGGCATTTTCTTGTATGGGGAGGCGAGCAGTACTTC.